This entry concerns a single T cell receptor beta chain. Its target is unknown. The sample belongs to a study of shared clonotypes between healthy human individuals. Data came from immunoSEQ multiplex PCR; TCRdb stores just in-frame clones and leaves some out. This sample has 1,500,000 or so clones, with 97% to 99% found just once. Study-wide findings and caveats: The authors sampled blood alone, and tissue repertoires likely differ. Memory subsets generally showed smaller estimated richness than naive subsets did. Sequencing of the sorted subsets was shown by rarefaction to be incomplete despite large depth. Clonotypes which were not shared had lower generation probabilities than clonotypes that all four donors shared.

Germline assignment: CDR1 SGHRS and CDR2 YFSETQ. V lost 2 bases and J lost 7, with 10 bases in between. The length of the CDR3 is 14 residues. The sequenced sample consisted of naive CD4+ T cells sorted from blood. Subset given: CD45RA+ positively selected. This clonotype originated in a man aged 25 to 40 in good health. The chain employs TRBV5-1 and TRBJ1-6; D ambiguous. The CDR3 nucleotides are TGCGCCAGCAGCTTAGAGGGAACAAATTCACCCCTCCACTTT. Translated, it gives CASSLEGTNSPLHF.